Each of the 32 T cell receptor beta chains below was sequenced from the same sample in a study of CD8+ T cells in alopecia areata. Sequencing used cDNA as its template, made by extracting RNA and reverse transcribing it. TCRdb's copy holds only in-frame clones and misses some; the assay was immunoSEQ multiplex PCR. Among roughly 25,000 clones listed, 40% to 60% were seen once. Sequenced: NKG2D-high CD8+ T cells sorted from blood. These receptors all come from a human donor with alopecia areata.

This clone is deemed medium-sized. The chain recombines TRBV28 with TRBJ1-3; D is undetermined. Germline lookup yields CDR1 MDHEN and CDR2 SYDVKM. V was shortened by 3 bases and J by 4 bases, with 10 bases between the two germline ends. The CDR3 consists of 14 residues. CDR3 residues: CASSFWLGGNTIYF. The DNA for the CDR3 is TGTGCCAGCAGTTTTTGGCTTGGAGGAAACACCATATATTTT.

This clone was detected only a few times. CDR3 nucleotide sequence: TGTGCCAGCAGCTTGGACGGGGCGAACACTGAAGCTTTCTTT. The encoded protein is CASSLDGANTEAFF. The chain carries TRBV7-3 and TRBJ1-1; possibly TRBD1 for D (5 bases). This CDR3 is built from 14 residues. V was shortened by 3 bases and J by 1 base, with 9 bases between the two germline ends. Germline CDR1 reads SGHTA; CDR2 reads FQGTGA. The full variable domain, with the rest looked up from reference TRBV7-3 and TRBJ1-1, is GAGVSQTPSNKVTEKGKYVELRCDPISGHTALYWYRQSLGQGPEFLIYFQGTGAADDSGLPNDRFFAVRPEGSVSTLKIQRTERGDSAVYLCASSLDGANTEAFFGQGTRLTVV.

The CDR3 is CATSPDNPDRGWYNEQFF. The CDR3 DNA follows: TGTGCCACCAGTCCTGACAACCCCGACAGGGGGTGGTACAATGAGCAGTTCTTC. This chain joins TRBV15 and TRBJ2-1, with 9 bases identical to TRBD1. The CDR3 length is 18 residues. V was pared by 6 bases and J by 4 bases, with 16 bases of the junction left unmatched. Looked up from germline, CDR1 is LNHNV and CDR2 is YYDKDF (reference sequence).

The V gene is TRBV28, the J gene TRBJ2-7; no reliable D call. Germline CDR1 and CDR2: MDHEN and SYDVKM. The CDR3 totals 16 residues. V lost 6 bases to trimming and J lost 2 bases, with 20 bases between them. The CDR3 DNA reads TGTGCCAGCAGCCATCCGCCCCCGCTGAATACCTACGAGCAGTACTTC. It specifies CASSHPPPLNTYEQYF.

This clone has more than one count but fewer than ten. This chain connects TRBV14 to TRBJ2-1, with D possibly matching TRBD2 (6 bases). This CDR3 spans 15 amino acids. Germline assignment: CDR1 SGHDN and CDR2 FVKESK. The V gene lost 2 bases and the J gene lost 8 bases, with 16 bases spanning the gap. The DNA of the CDR3 is TGTGCCAGCAGCCAAAGGGCAATCCGCGGGGATGAGCAGTTCTTC. It yields the protein CASSQRAIRGDEQFF.

The V gene is TRBV19, the J gene TRBJ2-7, with D uncertain. CDR1 and CDR2 (germline): LNHDA, SQIVND (reference sequence). The CDR3 has 11 amino acids. Between the trimmed V and J ends, which lost 5 bases and 0 bases, there was a span of 2 bases. In nucleotides, the CDR3 is TGTGCCAGTAGTGCCTCCTACGAGCAGTACTTC. Encoded protein: CASSASYEQYF. Based on the CDR3 plus reference TRBV19 and TRBJ2-7, the full variable domain is DGGITQSPKYLFRKEGQNVTLSCEQNLNHDAMYWYRQDPGQGLRLIYYSQIVNDFQKGDIAEGYSVSREKKESFPLTVTSAQKNPTAFYLCASSASYEQYFGPGTRLTVT.

V and J are TRBV29-1 and TRBJ1-2; D perhaps matches TRBD1 (5 bases). In germline, CDR1 is SQVTM, CDR2 ANQGSEA. V shed 4 bases and J shed 4 bases, with 19 bases lying between them. The CDR3 is made up of 15 amino acids. In nucleotides, the CDR3 is TGCAGCGTTGCGATCCAGGGTTCGGATAGCTATGGCTACACCTTC. This translates into CSVAIQGSDSYGYTF.

The chain couples TRBV2 to TRBJ1-5; 7 bases match TRBD1. J was trimmed by 6 bases and V by 4 bases; bases with no gene match: 3. CDR3 length: 13 residues. Per germline, CDR1 SNHLY and CDR2 FYNNEI. CDR3 loop: CASSAGGIQPQHF. Written as DNA, the CDR3 is TGTGCCAGCAGTGCAGGGGGAATTCAGCCCCAGCATTTT.

J is TRBJ2-7 and V is TRBV2, with D possibly TRBD1 on 6 matching bases. This CDR3 has 12 residues. Germline lookup yields CDR1 SNHLY and CDR2 FYNNEI. V lost 8 bases and J lost 3, with 11 bases in between. This CDR3 reads CASGAGVYEQYF. CDR3 DNA sequence: TGTGCCAGCGGAGCAGGGGTCTACGAGCAGTACTTC.

This chain joins TRBV7-9 and TRBJ2-3; weak D call: TRBD2 (5 bases). The CDR3 consists of 13 residues. Germline CDR1 and CDR2: SEHNR and FQNEAQ (reference sequence). Trimming removed 3 bases from V and 5 bases from J, with 9 bases in between. CDR3 nucleotides: TGTGCCAGCAGCTTGATCGGAGGAGATACGCAGTATTTT. Amino acids: CASSLIGGDTQYF. Combining the CDR3 with reference TRBV7-9 and TRBJ2-3 gives the whole variable domain DTGVSQNPRHKITKRGQNVTFRCDPISEHNRLYWYRQTLGQGPEFLTYFQNEAQLEKSRLLSDRFSAERPKGSFSTLEIQRTEQGDSAMYLCASSLIGGDTQYFGPGTRLTVL.

The chain carries TRBV19 and TRBJ1-4; D remains ambiguous. This CDR3 contains 16 residues. Between the trimmed V and J ends, which lost 5 bases and 5 bases, there was a span of 18 bases. The germline CDR1 and CDR2 sequences are LNHDA and SQIVND (reference sequence). CDR3 coding DNA: TGTGCCAGTAGTCTGTGGGAAGTGAGATCAAATGAAAAACTGTTTTTT. Amino acid sequence: CASSLWEVRSNEKLFF.

The chain has TRBV9 and TRBJ2-7; 9 positions match TRBD1. The CDR3 contains 16 residues. Germline CDR1 and CDR2: SGDLS and YYNGEE. V dropped 2 bases and J dropped 6; count of bases not matched to a gene: 12. Written as DNA, the CDR3 is TGTGCCAGCAGCGTGTCCCCGGGACAGGGTCTTTTCGAGCAGTACTTC. Translation gives CASSVSPGQGLFEQYF.

In its sample, this clone is medium-sized. The chain links TRBV19 to TRBJ1-5; maybe TRBD1 (5 bases). This CDR3 region has 15 residues. CDR1 and CDR2 from the germline V gene are LNHDA and SQIVND (reference sequence). V lost 5 bases to trimming and J lost 5 bases, with 16 bases between them. CDR3 residues: CASSWFRQLDQPQHF. DNA for the CDR3: TGTGCCAGTAGTTGGTTTCGACAGCTAGATCAGCCCCAGCATTTT.

This clone has a handful of counts. The chain links TRBV23-1 to TRBJ1-5, with 10 positions matching TRBD1. TRBV23-1 is an open reading frame, and its role is uncertain. The CDR3 totals 14 residues. V was pared by 4 bases and J by 4 bases, with 1 base of the junction left unmatched. For the CDR3, the DNA is TGCGCCAGCAGTCTGGGACAGGGGAATCAGCCCCAGCATTTT. Amino acid sequence: CASSLGQGNQPQHF.

This chain joins TRBV28 and TRBJ1-4; 8 bases match TRBD1. Germline CDR1 is MDHEN and CDR2 is SYDVKM. V gave up 6 bases and J gave up 6 bases; unmatched junction bases: 15. The CDR3 has 17 residues. CDR3 sequence reads: CASRPTPPGQEYEKLFF. In nucleotides, the CDR3 is TGTGCCAGCAGACCCACGCCTCCGGGACAGGAGTATGAAAAACTGTTTTTT.

The genes are TRBV21-1 and TRBJ2-7. TRBV21-1 is an annotated pseudogene. This CDR3 region has 13 residues. The CDR3 DNA reads TGTGCCAGCAGCGCGAGGACCAACGGCGAGCAGTACTTC. It codes for CASSARTNGEQYF.

The V gene is TRBV6-5, the J gene TRBJ2-7; TRBD2 aligns across 7 bases. The CDR3 length is 12 residues. Trimming took 7 bases from V and 3 from J; bases not matched to a gene: 3. The germline gives CDR1 MNHEY, CDR2 SVGAGI. The CDR3: CASTGLDYEQYF. In nucleotides, the CDR3 is TGTGCCAGCACCGGACTAGACTACGAGCAGTACTTC.

The rearrangement joins TRBV27 to TRBJ2-1; the match to TRBD2 covers 10 bases. Unmatched junction bases numbered 10, after V lost 2 bases and J lost 3 bases. The CDR3 length is 18 residues. Germline values: CDR1 MNHEY, CDR2 SMNVEV (reference sequence). The CDR3 here is CASSLPPVAGGIYNEQFF. In DNA form, the CDR3 reads TGTGCCAGCAGTTTACCCCCAGTAGCGGGAGGTATCTACAATGAGCAGTTCTTC.

Turning to this clone: This same CDR3 is encoded by further DNA sequences in the sample. V gene TRBV28 combines with J gene TRBJ2-7; no clear D gene. V lost 5 bases and J lost 4, with 9 bases in between. This CDR3 comprises 12 residues. Germline V gene sequence: CDR1 MDHEN, CDR2 SYDVKM. The CDR3 nucleotides read TGTGCCAGCAGTCCCAGCCCATACGAGCAGTACTTC. Its protein product is CASSPSPYEQYF.

The J gene is TRBJ2-4, the V gene TRBV19, with D hard to call. CDR3 length: 14 amino acids. The germline V and J ends were trimmed by 1 base and 6 bases, with 10 bases remaining between them. Germline V gene sequence: CDR1 LNHDA, CDR2 SQIVND (reference sequence). In DNA form, the CDR3 reads TGTGCCAGTAGTATAGTCCTGTATGGAAACATTCAGTACTTC. Amino acid sequence: CASSIVLYGNIQYF.

This clone was observed a handful of times. The rearrangement links TRBV19 to TRBJ2-7; maybe TRBD1 (6 bases). This CDR3 is 15 amino acids long. Germline V gives CDR1 LNHDA, CDR2 SQIVND (reference sequence). The germline V and J ends were trimmed by 5 bases and 3 bases, with 17 bases remaining between them. The CDR3 sequence: CASSPSSLGGYEQYF. In DNA, the CDR3 is TGTGCCAGTAGTCCATCTTCCCTAGGGGGCTACGAGCAGTACTTC.

The chain recombines TRBV5-6 with TRBJ2-7; 7 nucleotides align to TRBD1. After removal of 0 bases from V and 3 bases from J, the junction contained 3 bases not matched to a gene. Germline V gives CDR1 SGHDT, CDR2 YYEEEE. The CDR3 loop spans 14 amino acids. The DNA of the CDR3 is TGTGCCAGCAGCTTGGCCGGACAGGACTACGAGCAGTACTTC. Protein: CASSLAGQDYEQYF.

The genes are TRBV27 and TRBJ2-2; weak D call: TRBD1 (5 bases). CDR3 size: 15 residues. Trimming took 5 bases from V and 6 from J, leaving 16 bases between them. Germline assignment: CDR1 MNHEY and CDR2 SMNVEV (reference sequence). The CDR3 DNA sequence: TGTGCCAGCAGTAATCACGGCAGGGTGGCCGGGGAGCTGTTTTTT. It translates to CASSNHGRVAGELFF.

This clone turned up a few times. This rearrangement joins TRBV9 to TRBJ2-4, with 8 bases aligning to TRBD1. There are 12 residues in the CDR3. V dropped 7 bases and J dropped 8; count of bases not matched to a gene: 5. Looked up from germline, CDR1 is SGDLS and CDR2 is YYNGEE. CDR3 residues: CASGQGGHIQYF. CDR3 nucleotides: TGTGCCAGCGGACAGGGTGGGCACATTCAGTACTTC.

CDR3 nucleotide sequence: TGTGCCAGCAGTTTCTCGGGGGCAGGGGCTCCGGTTATTGAGCAGTTCTTC. Its protein is CASSFSGAGAPVIEQFF. This chain links TRBV27 with TRBJ2-1; D tentatively fits TRBD1 or TRBD2 (6 bases each). CDR3 size: 17 residues. Looked up from germline, CDR1 is MNHEY and CDR2 is SMNVEV (reference sequence). Trimming left V 3 bases short and J 9 bases short, with 24 bases between.

V usage is TRBV7-6 and J usage is TRBJ2-7; TRBD2 aligns across 8 bases. Germline V gene data show CDR1 as SGHVS and CDR2 as FNYEAQ. The CDR3 extends over 15 amino acids. J gave up 3 bases and V 5 bases, and 9 bases lay outside the gene matches. This CDR3 is CASSPESSGIYEQYF. CDR3 DNA: TGTGCCAGCAGCCCAGAGAGTAGCGGGATCTACGAGCAGTACTTC.

The chain has TRBV27 and TRBJ2-7; 11 bases fit TRBD1. This CDR3 spans 14 amino acids. Germline V gene lookup returns CDR1 MNHEY and CDR2 SMNVEV (reference sequence). Trimming at V came to 6 bases and at J to 7 bases, leaving 8 bases not matched to a gene. CDR3 sequence (DNA): TGTGCCAGCAGAAAAGGACAGGGGGCCAGAGAGCAGTACTTC. This gives the protein CASRKGQGAREQYF.

This clone has only one observation. The chain uses TRBV7-8 and TRBJ2-5; 8 bases are a match to TRBD1. This CDR3 is 15 amino acids long. Germline CDR1 reads SGHVS; CDR2 reads FQNEAQ. V shed 1 base and J 1 base; nucleotides not matched to a gene: 2. CDR3 nucleotides: TGTGCCAGCAGCTTAGACAGGGGGACCCAAGAGACCCAGTACTTC. Translated, it gives CASSLDRGTQETQYF.

This clone was found a few times. This chain links TRBV4-1 with TRBJ2-7; D is uncertain. V was cut by 0 bases and J by 2 bases, with 11 bases left in between. CDR3 length equals 15 residues. Germline loops: CDR1 MGHRA, CDR2 YSYEKL. The CDR3, as DNA: TGCGCCAGCAGCCAAGATTTCGGGTTGGCCTACGAGCAGTACTTC. Protein: CASSQDFGLAYEQYF.

The gene calls are TRBV7-9 and TRBJ1-1; D uncertain. CDR3 length: 13 residues. The V gene lost 1 base and the J gene lost 8 bases, with 11 bases spanning the gap. Germline V lookup: CDR1 SEHNR, CDR2 FQNEAQ (reference sequence). CDR3 in amino acids: CASSLESRIEAFF. CDR3 DNA: TGTGCCAGCAGCTTAGAATCCAGGATCGAAGCTTTCTTT.

V is TRBV18 and J is TRBJ2-1, with D unclear. Per the germline V gene, CDR1 is KGHSH and CDR2 is LQKENI. This CDR3 is built from 17 residues. The germline V and J ends were trimmed by 5 bases and 4 bases, with 21 bases remaining between them. CDR3: CASSILGEQWVYNEQFF. The CDR3 DNA reads TGTGCCAGCTCAATTCTCGGAGAGCAGTGGGTATACAATGAGCAGTTCTTC. The complete variable domain, with remaining parts taken from reference TRBV18 and TRBJ2-1, reads NAGVMQNPRHLVRRRGQEARLRCSPMKGHSHVYWYRQLPEEGLKFMVYLQKENIIDESGMPKERFSAEFPKEGPSILRIQQVVRGDSAAYFCASSILGEQWVYNEQFFGPGTRLTVL.

The CDR3 DNA reads as TGTGCCAGCAGCCCCGACACCGGGAGGGTCGCAGATACGCAGTATTTT. Translated: CASSPDTGRVADTQYF. The gene calls are TRBV9 and TRBJ2-3, with 8 bases lining up with TRBD2. The CDR3 covers 16 residues. Losses at the gene ends were 4 bases for V and 4 bases for J; bases not matched to a gene: 11. Germline-derived CDR1 and CDR2 are SGDLS and YYNGEE.